One and the same sample provided the 8 T cell receptor beta chains below, sequenced in a study of blood T cells in healthy people across ages. Next came a second PCR, run for about 7 to 12 cycles, which used a sample-barcoded 5' primer along with a J-beta primer mix. Each CDR3 protein gets one entry after TCRdb re-called the 5' RACE reads with MiXCR. The sample holds 1.4 million or so distinct CDR3 sequences, roughly 43% seen once. Material for sequencing was blood. These receptors all come from a woman in her late teens or twenties in good health.

J is TRBJ2-1 and V is TRBV11-1; 10 bases are a match to TRBD2. Germline-derived CDR1 and CDR2 are SGHAT and FQDESV (reference sequence). V trimming: 3 bases; J trimming: 2 bases; junction bases outside the gene matches: 10. This CDR3 region has 18 residues. CDR3 region: CASSLFQREGGTYNEQFF. CDR3 nucleotides: TGTGCCAGCAGCTTGTTCCAGCGGGAGGGGGGAACCTACAATGAGCAGTTCTTC.

A single count supports this clonotype. No conserved phenylalanine or tryptophan ends this CDR3, so it is likely a read error. The J gene is TRBJ2-3, the V gene TRBV10-3; 13 nucleotides line up with TRBD2. This CDR3 is built from 18 residues. Germline lookup yields CDR1 ENHRY and CDR2 SYGVKD. V lost 11 bases to trimming and J lost 4 bases; unmatched junction nucleotides: 18. The CDR3 DNA sequence: TGTGCCTCCTACCCCGGGACTAGCGGGGAGCTTCGGGCAGATACGCAGTATTCT. This encodes CASYPGTSGELRADTQYS.

V usage is TRBV13 and J usage is TRBJ2-7; 11 bases align to TRBD1. CDR3 length: 14 amino acids. Germline V gives CDR1 PRHDT, CDR2 FYEKMQ (reference sequence). After removal of 5 bases from V and 7 bases from J, the junction contained 7 bases not matched to a gene. Here the CDR3 DNA reads TGTGCCAGCAGCCTACGGACAGGGGGCGGAGAGCAGTACTTC. It encodes CASSLRTGGGEQYF.

This clonotype was detected only once. One end of the junction does not line up with germline, which may come from a read error. The J gene is TRBJ2-3, the V gene TRBV29-1; possible D gene TRBD2, 7 bases. The CDR3 runs 16 residues. Per the germline V gene, CDR1 is SQVTM and CDR2 is ANQGSEA. This CDR3 reads CSVEDGLGGNTDTQDF. The CDR3 region has the DNA TGCAGCGTTGAAGATGGACTAGGGGGTAACACAGATACGCAGGATTTT.

The rearrangement joins TRBV20-1 to TRBJ2-5, with D possibly TRBD2 on 7 matching bases. With the DNA end fitting TRBJ2-7 better, the J assignment may be wrong. The CDR3 is 14 residues long. Germline V CDR1 and CDR2: DFQATT, SNEGSKA (reference sequence). The CDR3 DNA reads as TGCAGTGCCTCCAGATGGGAGGGGGAGGTCGAGCAGTACTTC. Translation gives CSASRWEGEVEQYF.

V gene TRBV7-2 combines with J gene TRBJ2-7; D uncertain. The CDR3 totals 13 residues. V was shortened by 1 base and J by 2 bases, with 6 bases between the two germline ends. Germline loops: CDR1 SGHTA, CDR2 FQGNSA. The CDR3 reads CASSLVWTYEQYF. Here the CDR3 DNA reads TGTGCCAGCAGCTTAGTTTGGACCTACGAGCAGTACTTC.

This clonotype was found once. The V gene is TRBV20-1, the J gene TRBJ2-4; D gene uncertain. Per the germline V gene, CDR1 is DFQATT and CDR2 is SNEGSKA (reference sequence). This CDR3 has 11 residues. V was cut by 2 bases and J by 13 bases, with 12 bases left in between. CDR3 nucleotide sequence: TGCAGTGCTAGATCCGTCGGTGAGCAGTACTTC. Protein: CSARSVGEQYF.

There are a few counts of this clonotype. The rearrangement joins TRBV12-3 or TRBV12-4 to TRBJ1-2; 8 bases match TRBD1. V lost 6 bases and J lost 4; bases outside the gene matches: 7. The CDR3 spans 14 residues. CDR3 bases: TGTGCCAGCAGCCGGACAGGGATCGGCTATGGCTACACCTTC. Translated, it gives CASSRTGIGYGYTF.